There are a few counts of the clone carrying this T cell receptor (beta chain). As yet, its antigen is unknown. This specimen comes from a study of response to subunit inactivated influenza vaccine. Study results and limitations: The authors put forward the suggestion that each seasonal influenza vaccination may bring in only a limited number of new T cells.

Per germline, CDR1 SEHNR and CDR2 FQNEAQ (reference sequence). Trimming removed 2 bases from V and 5 bases from J; junction bases left unmatched: 5. This CDR3 is 15 amino acids long. TCRdb called the RT-PCR reads again in MiXCR, with one record for every CDR3 protein. The repertoire holds some 600,000 distinct CDR3 sequences, with approximately 15% as singletons. V is TRBV7-9 and J is TRBJ2-4; 8 bases match TRBD1. The sample here was PBMCs from blood, taken roughly 15 days before vaccination. This clonotype originated in a man between 45 and 60 years old who received an inactivated influenza vaccine. CDR3 region: CASSLSAGGENIQYF. In DNA form, the CDR3 reads TGTGCCAGCAGCTTATCGGCAGGGGGCGAAAACATTCAGTACTTC.